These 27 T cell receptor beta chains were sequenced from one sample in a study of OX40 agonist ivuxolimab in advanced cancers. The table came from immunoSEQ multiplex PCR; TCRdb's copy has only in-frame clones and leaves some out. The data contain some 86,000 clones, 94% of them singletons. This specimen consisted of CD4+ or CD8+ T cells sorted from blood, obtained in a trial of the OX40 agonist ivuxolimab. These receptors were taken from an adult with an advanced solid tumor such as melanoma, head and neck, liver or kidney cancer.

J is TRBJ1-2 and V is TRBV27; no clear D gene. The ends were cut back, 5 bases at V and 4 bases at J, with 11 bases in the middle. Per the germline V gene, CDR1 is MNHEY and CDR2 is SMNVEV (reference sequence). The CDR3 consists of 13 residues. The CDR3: CASSQAGLYGYTF. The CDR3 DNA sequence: TGTGCCAGCAGTCAGGCCGGCCTCTATGGCTACACCTTC.

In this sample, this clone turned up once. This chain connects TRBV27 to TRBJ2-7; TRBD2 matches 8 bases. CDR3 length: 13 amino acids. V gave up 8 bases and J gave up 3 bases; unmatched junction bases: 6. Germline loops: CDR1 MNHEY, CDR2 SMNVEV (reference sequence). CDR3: CASGTGLVYEQYF. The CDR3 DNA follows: TGTGCCAGCGGAACGGGACTAGTCTACGAGCAGTACTTC.

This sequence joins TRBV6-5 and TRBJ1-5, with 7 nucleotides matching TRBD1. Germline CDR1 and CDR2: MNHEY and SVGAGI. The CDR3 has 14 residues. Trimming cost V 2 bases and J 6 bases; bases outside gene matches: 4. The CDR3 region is CASSYRAGGQPQHF. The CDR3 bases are TGTGCCAGCAGTTACAGGGCAGGGGGTCAGCCCCAGCATTTT.

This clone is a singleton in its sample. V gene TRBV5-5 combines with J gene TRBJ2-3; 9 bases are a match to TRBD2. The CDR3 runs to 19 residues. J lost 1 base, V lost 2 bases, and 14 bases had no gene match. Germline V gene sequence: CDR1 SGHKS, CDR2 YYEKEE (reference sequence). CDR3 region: CASSLGFDSGSSGTDTQYF. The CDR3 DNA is TGTGCCAGCAGCTTAGGGTTTGATAGCGGGAGTTCCGGCACAGATACGCAGTATTTT.

CDR3 in DNA: TGTGCCAGCAGTTTATATGAGGCCTCCTACAATGAGCAGTTCTTC. Protein: CASSLYEASYNEQFF. The chain joins TRBV28 to TRBJ2-1; D ambiguous. This CDR3 has 15 amino acids. Germline loops: CDR1 MDHEN, CDR2 SYDVKM. Trimming left V 1 base short and J 0 bases short, with 7 bases between. Full variable domain (missing parts from reference TRBV28 and TRBJ2-1): DVKVTQSSRYLVKRTGEKVFLECVQDMDHENMFWYRQDPGLGLRLIYFSYDVKMKEKGDIPEGYSVSREKKERFSLILESASTNQTSMYLCASSLYEASYNEQFFGPGTRLTVL.

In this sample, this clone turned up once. The CDR3 sequence is CASGYDTSYEQYF. DNA for the CDR3: TGTGCTAGTGGGTATGACACCTCCTACGAGCAGTACTTC. The chain recombines TRBV12-5 with TRBJ2-7; D is unresolved. Trimming pared 6 bases from V and 0 bases from J, leaving 9 bases between. This CDR3 spans 13 amino acids. Per the germline V gene, CDR1 is LGHNT and CDR2 is FRNRAP.

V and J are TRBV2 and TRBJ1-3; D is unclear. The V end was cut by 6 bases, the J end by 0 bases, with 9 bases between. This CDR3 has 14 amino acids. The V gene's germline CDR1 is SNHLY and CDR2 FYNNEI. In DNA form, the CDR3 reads TGTGCCAGCAGGTCTTATATCTCTGGAAACACCATATATTTT. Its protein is CASRSYISGNTIYF.

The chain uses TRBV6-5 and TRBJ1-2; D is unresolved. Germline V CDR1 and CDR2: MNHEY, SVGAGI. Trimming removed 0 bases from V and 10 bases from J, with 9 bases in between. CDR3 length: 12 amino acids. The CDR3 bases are TGTGCCAGCAGTTACTCGGGCAGCCTCTACACCTTC. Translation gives CASSYSGSLYTF.

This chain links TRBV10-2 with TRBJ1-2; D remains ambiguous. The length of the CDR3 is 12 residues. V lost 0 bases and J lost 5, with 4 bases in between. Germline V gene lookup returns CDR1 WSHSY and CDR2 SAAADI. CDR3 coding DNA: TGCGCCAGCAGTGAGTCCGGGTATGGCTACACCTTC. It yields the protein CASSESGYGYTF.

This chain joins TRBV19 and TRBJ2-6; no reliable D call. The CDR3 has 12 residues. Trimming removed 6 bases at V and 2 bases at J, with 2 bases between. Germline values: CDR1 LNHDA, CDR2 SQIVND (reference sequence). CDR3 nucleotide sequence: TGTGCCAGTAGGGCTGGGGCCAACGTCCTGACTTTC. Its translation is CASRAGANVLTF.

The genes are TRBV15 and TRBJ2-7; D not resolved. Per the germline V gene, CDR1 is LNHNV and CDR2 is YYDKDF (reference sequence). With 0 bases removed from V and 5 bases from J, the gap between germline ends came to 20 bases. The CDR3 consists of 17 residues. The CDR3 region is CATSRDFQVFVLNEQYF. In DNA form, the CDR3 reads TGTGCCACCAGCAGAGATTTTCAGGTGTTTGTCCTAAACGAGCAGTACTTC.

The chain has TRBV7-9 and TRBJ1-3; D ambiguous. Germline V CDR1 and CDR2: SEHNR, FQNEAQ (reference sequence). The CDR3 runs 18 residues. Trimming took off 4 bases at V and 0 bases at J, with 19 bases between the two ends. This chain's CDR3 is CASSSRHELSSSGNTIYF. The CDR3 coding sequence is TGTGCCAGCAGCTCAAGACACGAACTTAGTAGCTCTGGAAACACCATATATTTT.

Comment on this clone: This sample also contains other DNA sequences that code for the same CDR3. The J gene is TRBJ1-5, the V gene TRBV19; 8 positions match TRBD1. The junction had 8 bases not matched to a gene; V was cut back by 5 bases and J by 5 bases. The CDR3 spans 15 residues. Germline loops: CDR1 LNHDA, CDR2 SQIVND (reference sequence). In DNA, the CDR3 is TGTGCCAGTAGTTCTCCAGGGGGCCGGGATCAGCCCCAGCATTTT. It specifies CASSSPGGRDQPQHF.

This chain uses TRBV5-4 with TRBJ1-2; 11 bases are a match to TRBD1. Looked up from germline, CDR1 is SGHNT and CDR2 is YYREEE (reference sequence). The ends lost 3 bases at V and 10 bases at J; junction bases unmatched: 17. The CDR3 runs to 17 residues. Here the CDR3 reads CASSWGDRGTRGVSYTF. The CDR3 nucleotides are TGTGCCAGCAGCTGGGGGGACAGGGGGACCCGCGGCGTGTCCTACACCTTC.

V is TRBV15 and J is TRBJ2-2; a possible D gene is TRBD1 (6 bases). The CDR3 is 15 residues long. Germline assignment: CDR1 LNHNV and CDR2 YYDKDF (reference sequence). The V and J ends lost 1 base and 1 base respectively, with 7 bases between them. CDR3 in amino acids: CATSRGGQNTGELFF. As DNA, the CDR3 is TGTGCCACCAGCAGAGGGGGACAGAACACCGGGGAGCTGTTTTTT.

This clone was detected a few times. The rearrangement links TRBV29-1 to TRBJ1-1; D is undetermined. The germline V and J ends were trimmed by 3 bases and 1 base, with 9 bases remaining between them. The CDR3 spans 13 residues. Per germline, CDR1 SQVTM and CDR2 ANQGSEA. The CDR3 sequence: CSVEHGSNTEAFF. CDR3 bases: TGCAGCGTTGAGCACGGTTCGAACACTGAAGCTTTCTTT.

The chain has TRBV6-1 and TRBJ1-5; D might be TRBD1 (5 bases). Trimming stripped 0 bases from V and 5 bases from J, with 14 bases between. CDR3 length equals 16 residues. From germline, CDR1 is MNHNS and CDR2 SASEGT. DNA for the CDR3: TGTGCCAGCAGTGAAGCGCCTGGGCAGGGCCATCAGCCCCAGCATTTT. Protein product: CASSEAPGQGHQPQHF.

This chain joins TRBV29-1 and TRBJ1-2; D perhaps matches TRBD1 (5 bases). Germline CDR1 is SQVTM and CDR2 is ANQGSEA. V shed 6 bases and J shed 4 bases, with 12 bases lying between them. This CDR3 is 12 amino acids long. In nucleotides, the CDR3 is TGCAGCGTAACACAGGCTCCCTATGGCTACACCTTC. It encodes CSVTQAPYGYTF.

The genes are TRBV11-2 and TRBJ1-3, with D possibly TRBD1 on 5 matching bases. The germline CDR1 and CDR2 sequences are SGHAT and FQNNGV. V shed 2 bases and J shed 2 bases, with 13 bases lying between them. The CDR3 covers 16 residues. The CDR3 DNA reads TGTGCCAGCAGCTTATGGGGAGGGGAGGCTGGAAACACCATATATTTT. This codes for CASSLWGGEAGNTIYF.

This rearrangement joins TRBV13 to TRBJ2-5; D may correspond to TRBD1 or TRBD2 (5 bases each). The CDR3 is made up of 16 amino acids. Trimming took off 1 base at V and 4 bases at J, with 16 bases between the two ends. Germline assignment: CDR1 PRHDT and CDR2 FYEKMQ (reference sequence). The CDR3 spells CASSLAPQGERETQYF. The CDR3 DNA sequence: TGTGCCAGCAGCTTAGCCCCGCAGGGAGAACGAGAGACCCAGTACTTC.

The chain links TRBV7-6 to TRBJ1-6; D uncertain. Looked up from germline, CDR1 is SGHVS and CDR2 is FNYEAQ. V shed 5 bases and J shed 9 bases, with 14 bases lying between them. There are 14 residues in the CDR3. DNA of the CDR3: TGTGCCAGCAGCGACGATCCCGAAGGTTCACCCCTCCACTTT. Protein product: CASSDDPEGSPLHF. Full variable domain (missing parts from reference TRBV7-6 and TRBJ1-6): GAGVSQSPRYKVTKRGQDVALRCDPISGHVSLYWYRQALGQGPEFLTYFNYEAQQDKSGLPNDRFSAERPEGSISTLTIQRTEQRDSAMYRCASSDDPEGSPLHFGNGTRLTVT.

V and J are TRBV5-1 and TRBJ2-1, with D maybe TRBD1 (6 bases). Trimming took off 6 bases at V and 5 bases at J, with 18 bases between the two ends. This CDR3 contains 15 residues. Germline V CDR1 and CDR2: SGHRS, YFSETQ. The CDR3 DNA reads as TGCGCCAGCACCCCCAGGGGCGGGTCGAACAATGAGCAGTTCTTC. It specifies CASTPRGGSNNEQFF.

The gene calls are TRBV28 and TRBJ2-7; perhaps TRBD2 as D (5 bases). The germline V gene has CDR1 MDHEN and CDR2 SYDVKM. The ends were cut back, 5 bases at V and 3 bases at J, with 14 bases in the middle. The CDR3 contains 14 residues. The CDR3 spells CASSPRARSYEQYF. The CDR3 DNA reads TGTGCCAGCAGTCCGAGGGCCCGAAGCTACGAGCAGTACTTC.

The CDR3 here is CASSPYSPGDNYGYTF. CDR3 sequence (DNA): TGTGCCAGCAGTCCTTACTCCCCGGGAGATAACTATGGCTACACCTTC. The V and J genes are TRBV27 and TRBJ1-2; no firm D call. CDR3 length equals 16 residues. V lost 5 bases and J lost 1, with 17 bases in between. Looked up from germline, CDR1 is MNHEY and CDR2 is SMNVEV (reference sequence).

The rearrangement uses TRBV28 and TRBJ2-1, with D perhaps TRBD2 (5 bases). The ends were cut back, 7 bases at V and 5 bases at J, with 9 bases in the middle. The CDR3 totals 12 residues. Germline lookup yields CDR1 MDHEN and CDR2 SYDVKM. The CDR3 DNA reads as TGTGCCAGCATCGAGGGAGACAATGAGCAGTTCTTC. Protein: CASIEGDNEQFF. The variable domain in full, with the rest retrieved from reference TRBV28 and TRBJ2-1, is DVKVTQSSRYLVKRTGEKVFLECVQDMDHENMFWYRQDPGLGLRLIYFSYDVKMKEKGDIPEGYSVSREKKERFSLILESASTNQTSMYLCASIEGDNEQFFGPGTRLTVL.

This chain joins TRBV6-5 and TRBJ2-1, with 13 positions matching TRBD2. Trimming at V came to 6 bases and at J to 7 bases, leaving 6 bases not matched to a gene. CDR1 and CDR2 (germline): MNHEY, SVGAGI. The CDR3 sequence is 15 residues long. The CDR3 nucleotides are TGTGCCAGCAGCCCGGGACTAGCGGGAATAAATGAGCAGTTCTTC. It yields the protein CASSPGLAGINEQFF.

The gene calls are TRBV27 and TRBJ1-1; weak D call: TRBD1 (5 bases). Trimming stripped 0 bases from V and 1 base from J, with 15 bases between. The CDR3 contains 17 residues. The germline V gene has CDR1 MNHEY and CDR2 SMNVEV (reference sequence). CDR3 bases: TGTGCCAGCAGTTTATCGACATACAGGCTTAAGAACACTGAAGCTTTCTTT. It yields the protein CASSLSTYRLKNTEAFF.